Following are 18 T cell receptor beta chains from one sample sequenced in a study of response to subunit inactivated influenza vaccine. TCRdb reprocessed the RT-PCR reads via MiXCR and lists one record per CDR3 protein. The sample records 300,000 to 350,000 distinct CDR3 sequences, approximately 21% being singletons. The sequences come from PBMCs from blood, collected approximately 20 months after vaccination. These receptors were obtained from a man aged 50-75 years who received an inactivated influenza vaccine.

This clonotype was seen a handful of times. The chain employs TRBV14 and TRBJ1-1; D ambiguous. The germline CDR1 and CDR2 sequences are SGHDN and FVKESK. CDR3 length equals 13 residues. With 4 bases removed from V and 1 base from J, the gap between germline ends came to 7 bases. The CDR3 DNA reads as TGTGCCAGCAGCCGGCGGTGGAACACTGAAGCTTTCTTT. This translates into CASSRRWNTEAFF.

V and J are TRBV20-1 and TRBJ2-1, with D possibly being TRBD2 (6 bases). This CDR3 has 18 amino acids. The germline V gene has CDR1 DFQATT and CDR2 SNEGSKA (reference sequence). Trimming stripped 3 bases from V and 4 bases from J, with 25 bases between. CDR3 sequence reads: CSARTTPGAGYGYNEQFF. The CDR3 DNA follows: TGCAGTGCTAGGACCACCCCCGGAGCGGGTTATGGGTACAATGAGCAGTTCTTC.

This sequence joins TRBV20-1 and TRBJ1-4; the D is unclear. Germline V gene sequence: CDR1 DFQATT, CDR2 SNEGSKA (reference sequence). V lost 3 bases, J lost 8 bases, and 19 bases lay in between. The CDR3 has 15 amino acids. For the CDR3, the DNA is TGCAGTGCTAGCCGCTTTGGCCGAACGTACGAAAAACTGTTTTTT. Translated, it gives CSASRFGRTYEKLFF.

This clonotype was detected a few times. This rearrangement joins TRBV20-1 to TRBJ1-2; D may be TRBD1 (5 bases). The germline V gene encodes CDR1 DFQATT and CDR2 SNEGSKA (reference sequence). V was shortened by 1 base and J by 9 bases, with 15 bases between the two germline ends. This CDR3 spans 13 amino acids. CDR3 residues: CSARGLEVGRYTF. The CDR3 DNA is TGCAGTGCTAGAGGTCTTGAAGTGGGGCGCTACACCTTC.

This clonotype was seen only a few times. The chain recombines TRBV27 with TRBJ1-1; weak D call: TRBD1 (5 bases). The length of the CDR3 is 15 residues. Per the germline V gene, CDR1 is MNHEY and CDR2 is SMNVEV (reference sequence). Trimming stripped 2 bases from V and 1 base from J, with 11 bases between. The CDR3 here is CASSLVPGQNTEAFF. DNA of the CDR3: TGTGCCAGCAGTTTAGTCCCCGGACAGAACACTGAAGCTTTCTTT.

The sample holds a few counts of this clonotype. V usage is TRBV6-5 and J usage is TRBJ2-2, with D perhaps matching TRBD1 or TRBD2 (5 bases each). The CDR3 spans 14 residues. V lost 2 bases, J lost 1 base, and 5 bases lay in between. CDR1 and CDR2 from the germline V gene are MNHEY and SVGAGI. The DNA of the CDR3 is TGTGCCAGCAGTTACGGGGGGAACACCGGGGAGCTGTTTTTT. This codes for CASSYGGNTGELFF.

This clonotype was recorded at least ten times. The V call is TRBV2, the J call TRBJ1-6, with D tentatively TRBD1 (5 bases). The CDR3 loop spans 13 amino acids. V dropped 9 bases and J dropped 10 bases, with 16 bases sitting between them. Germline V CDR1 and CDR2: SNHLY, FYNNEI. The chain's CDR3 is CASELGVQSPLHF. The CDR3 DNA follows: TGTGCCAGTGAATTAGGGGTACAATCACCCCTCCACTTT.

This clonotype was counted only a few times. This chain's CDR3 is CASRPRQGNEKLFF. CDR3 nucleotide sequence: TGTGCCAGCAGACCACGACAGGGCAATGAAAAACTGTTTTTT. This rearrangement joins TRBV11-2 to TRBJ1-4, with 7 bases aligning to TRBD1. The V gene end was trimmed by 6 bases and the J gene end by 5 bases; junction bases not matched to a gene: 6. The germline V gene has CDR1 SGHAT and CDR2 FQNNGV. The CDR3 has 14 amino acids.

The chain recombines TRBV20-1 with TRBJ2-5; 7 bases map to TRBD1. V dropped 0 bases and J dropped 5; count of bases not matched to a gene: 6. The CDR3 is 14 amino acids. CDR1 is DFQATT, CDR2 SNEGSKA, per germline (reference sequence). This CDR3 reads CSARDTTGRETQYF. In nucleotides, the CDR3 is TGCAGTGCTAGAGATACGACAGGGCGGGAGACCCAGTACTTC.

This clonotype was seen a handful of times. The V and J genes are TRBV20-1 and TRBJ1-3, with 7 bases identical to TRBD1. From germline, CDR1 is DFQATT and CDR2 SNEGSKA (reference sequence). This CDR3 has 14 residues. V gave up 4 bases and J gave up 0 bases; unmatched junction bases: 3. The CDR3 loop is CSAIDRASGNTIYF. The DNA for the CDR3 is TGCAGTGCTATCGACAGGGCCTCTGGAAACACCATATATTTT.

The chain has TRBV20-1 and TRBJ1-2; D is undetermined. In germline, CDR1 is DFQATT, CDR2 SNEGSKA (reference sequence). The CDR3 is 10 residues long. Trimming stripped 6 bases from V and 7 bases from J, with 9 bases between. Here the CDR3 reads CSASFRGYTF. In DNA form, the CDR3 reads TGCAGTGCCAGTTTTCGTGGCTACACCTTC.

This clonotype has only a few counts. The chain employs TRBV12-3 or TRBV12-4 and TRBJ2-1; perhaps TRBD1 as D (5 bases). CDR3 length equals 15 residues. Trimming shortened V by 3 bases and J by 2 bases, and 11 bases separated the two germline ends. CDR3 residues: CASSFGQGTYNEQFF. The DNA of the CDR3 is TGTGCCAGCAGTTTTGGCCAGGGAACCTACAATGAGCAGTTCTTC.

Only a few counts were recorded for this clonotype. The chain uses TRBV7-8 and TRBJ1-2; D remains ambiguous. Germline lookup yields CDR1 SGHVS and CDR2 FQNEAQ. Between the trimmed V and J ends, which lost 5 bases and 0 bases, there was a span of 7 bases. The CDR3 contains 13 residues. The CDR3 DNA reads as TGTGCCAGCAGCCCCCAGACTAACTATGGCTACACCTTC. Translated: CASSPQTNYGYTF. The complete variable domain, with remaining parts taken from reference TRBV7-8 and TRBJ1-2, reads GAGVSQSPRYKVAKRGQDVALRCDPISGHVSLFWYQQALGQGPEFLTYFQNEAQLDKSGLPSDRFFAERPEGSVSTLKIQRTQQEDSAVYLCASSPQTNYGYTFGSGTRLTVV.

The chain uses TRBV20-1 and TRBJ2-3, with a weak D call TRBD2 (6 bases). The CDR3 consists of 13 residues. Germline V gene lookup returns CDR1 DFQATT and CDR2 SNEGSKA (reference sequence). In DNA, the CDR3 is TGCGCCTCACAGGACTATCAACAGGATACGCAGTATTTT. Amino acids: CASQDYQQDTQYF.

This clonotype was picked up a small number of times. This sequence joins TRBV29-1 and TRBJ2-7, with TRBD1 matching over 9 bases. The germline gives CDR1 SQVTM, CDR2 ANQGSEA. This CDR3 is built from 15 residues. V dropped 0 bases and J dropped 6; count of bases not matched to a gene: 9. The CDR3 region is CSVEDLGQGNSEQYF. Here the CDR3 DNA reads TGCAGCGTTGAAGATCTTGGACAGGGGAATTCCGAGCAGTACTTC.

This clonotype was detected a few times. The V and J genes are TRBV6-5 and TRBJ2-1; D is unclear. V was clipped by 0 bases and J by 10 bases, with 13 bases between them. CDR1 is MNHEY and CDR2 is SVGAGI in the germline V gene. The length of the CDR3 is 14 residues. CDR3 amino acids: CASSYSSTIREQFF. The CDR3 DNA follows: TGTGCCAGCAGTTACTCGAGTACTATTCGAGAGCAGTTCTTC.

This clonotype was picked up many times. The junction does not match germline at one end; this may be a read error. The rearrangement links TRBV5-1 to TRBJ1-1; 7 nucleotides align to TRBD1. CDR1 is SGHRS and CDR2 is YFSETQ in the germline V gene. The CDR3 contains 14 residues. Here the CDR3 reads CASSLGTVNTEAFF. The CDR3 bases are TGTGCCAGCTCACTTGGGACAGTGAACACTGAAGCTTTCTTT.

The V and J genes are TRBV29-1 and TRBJ1-4; 7 bases agree with TRBD1. Unmatched junction bases numbered 5, after V lost 3 bases and J lost 7 bases. The CDR3 sequence is 13 residues long. Germline CDR1 SQVTM, CDR2 ANQGSEA. The CDR3, as DNA: TGCAGCGTTGACCCAGGGGGGGGTGAAAAACTGTTTTTT. It codes for CSVDPGGGEKLFF.